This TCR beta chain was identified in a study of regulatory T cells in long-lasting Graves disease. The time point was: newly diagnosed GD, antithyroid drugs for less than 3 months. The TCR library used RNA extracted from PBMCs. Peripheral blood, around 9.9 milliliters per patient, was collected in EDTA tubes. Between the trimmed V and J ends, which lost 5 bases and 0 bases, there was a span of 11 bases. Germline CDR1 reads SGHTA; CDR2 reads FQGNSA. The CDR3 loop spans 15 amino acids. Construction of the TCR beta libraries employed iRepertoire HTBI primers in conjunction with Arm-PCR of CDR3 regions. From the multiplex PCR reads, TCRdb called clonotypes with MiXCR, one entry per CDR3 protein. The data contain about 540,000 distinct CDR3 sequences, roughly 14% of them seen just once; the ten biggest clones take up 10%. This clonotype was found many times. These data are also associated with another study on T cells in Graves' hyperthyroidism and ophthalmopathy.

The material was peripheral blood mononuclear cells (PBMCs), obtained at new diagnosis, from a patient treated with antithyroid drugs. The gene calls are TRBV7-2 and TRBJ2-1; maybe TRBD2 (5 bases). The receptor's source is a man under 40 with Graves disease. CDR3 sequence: CASSLEGDSYNEQFF. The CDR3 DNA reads TGTGCCAGCAGCCTAGAGGGCGACTCCTACAATGAGCAGTTCTTC.